This T cell receptor (beta chain) was recorded in a study of beta chain features in type 1 diabetes. cDNA synthesis used the whole RNA isolate, giving expressed TCRB sequences. The method was immunoSEQ multiplex PCR; TCRdb's version includes in-frame clones alone and lacks a portion of them. Among 160,000 or so clones listed, 9% to 10% were seen once. Whole-study results and caveats: Since sequencing was performed on cDNA, cells with high TCR expression could be over-represented. The study notes PCR might favor shorter templates equally in patients and controls. Patients with Type 1 diabetes showed moderately but significantly shorter TCRB CDR3s in all four CD4+ subsets.

The length of the CDR3 is 17 residues. Trimming shortened V by 0 bases and J by 5 bases, and 17 bases separated the two germline ends. The germline CDR1 and CDR2 sequences are SGHRS and YFSETQ. This clone came up a few times. No antigen is known for it. The J gene is TRBJ2-2, the V gene TRBV5-1; possible D gene TRBD2, 5 bases. Input material: central memory CD4+ T cells from blood. This receptor was identified in a woman younger than 45 with type 1 diabetes. CDR3: CASSLAERTDTTGELFF. In nucleotides, the CDR3 is TGCGCCAGCAGCTTGGCCGAAAGGACTGATACTACCGGGGAGCTGTTTTTT. Using reference TRBV5-1 and TRBJ2-2 for the parts outside the CDR3, the full variable domain is KAGVTQTPRYLIKTRGQQVTLSCSPISGHRSVSWYQQTPGQGLQFLFEYFSETQRNKGNFPGRFSGRQFSNSRSEMNVSTLELGDSALYLCASSLAERTDTTGELFFGEGSRLTVL.